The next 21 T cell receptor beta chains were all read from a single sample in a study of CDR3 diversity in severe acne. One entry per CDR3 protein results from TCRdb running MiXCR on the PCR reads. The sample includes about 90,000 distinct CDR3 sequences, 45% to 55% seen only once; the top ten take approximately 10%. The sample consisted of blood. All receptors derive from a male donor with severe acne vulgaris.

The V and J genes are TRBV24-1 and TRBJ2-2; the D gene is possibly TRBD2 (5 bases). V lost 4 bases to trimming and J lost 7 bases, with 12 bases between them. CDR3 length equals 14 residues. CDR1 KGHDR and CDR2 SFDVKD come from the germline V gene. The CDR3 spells CATSDRDGGGELFF. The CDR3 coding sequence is TGTGCCACCAGTGACCGAGATGGAGGCGGGGAGCTGTTTTTT.

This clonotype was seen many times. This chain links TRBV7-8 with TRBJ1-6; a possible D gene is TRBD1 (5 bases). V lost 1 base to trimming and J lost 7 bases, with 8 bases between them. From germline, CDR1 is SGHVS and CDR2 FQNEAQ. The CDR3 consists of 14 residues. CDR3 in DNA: TGTGCCAGCAGCTTAGGAGGGGTAAATTCACCCCTCCACTTT. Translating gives CASSLGGVNSPLHF.

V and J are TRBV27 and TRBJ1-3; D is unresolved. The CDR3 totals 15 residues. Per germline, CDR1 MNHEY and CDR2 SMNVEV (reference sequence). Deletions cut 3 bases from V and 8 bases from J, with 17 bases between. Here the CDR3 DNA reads TGTGCCAGCAGTTTTTCTGGTTCTCGGTCGGACACCATATATTTT. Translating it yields CASSFSGSRSDTIYF.

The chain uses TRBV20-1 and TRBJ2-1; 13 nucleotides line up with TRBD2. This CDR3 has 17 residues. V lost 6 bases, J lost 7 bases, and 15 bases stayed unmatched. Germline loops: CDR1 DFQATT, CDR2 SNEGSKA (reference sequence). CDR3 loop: CSALGRTSGRGVNEQFF. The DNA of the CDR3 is TGCAGTGCCTTGGGCCGGACTAGCGGGAGAGGGGTAAATGAGCAGTTCTTC.

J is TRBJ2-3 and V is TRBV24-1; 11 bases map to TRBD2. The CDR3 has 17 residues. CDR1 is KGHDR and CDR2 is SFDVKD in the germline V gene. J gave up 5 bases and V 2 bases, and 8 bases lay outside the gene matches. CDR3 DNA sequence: TGTGCCACCAGTGATTCCTTGACTAGCGGGACGATAGATACGCAGTATTTT. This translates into CATSDSLTSGTIDTQYF.

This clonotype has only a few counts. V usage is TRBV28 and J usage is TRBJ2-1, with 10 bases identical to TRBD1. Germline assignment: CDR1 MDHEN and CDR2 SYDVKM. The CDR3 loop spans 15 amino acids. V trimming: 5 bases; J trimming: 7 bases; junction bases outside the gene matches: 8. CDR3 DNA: TGTGCCAGCAGTCTGGACAGGGGGGATATGAATGAGCAGTTCTTC. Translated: CASSLDRGDMNEQFF.

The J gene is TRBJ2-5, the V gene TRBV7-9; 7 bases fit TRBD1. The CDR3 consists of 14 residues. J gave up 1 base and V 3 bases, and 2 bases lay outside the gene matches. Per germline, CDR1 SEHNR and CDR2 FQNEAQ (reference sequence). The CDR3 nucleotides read TGTGCCAGCAGCTTTGGGGACAGCCAAGAGACCCAGTACTTC. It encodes CASSFGDSQETQYF.

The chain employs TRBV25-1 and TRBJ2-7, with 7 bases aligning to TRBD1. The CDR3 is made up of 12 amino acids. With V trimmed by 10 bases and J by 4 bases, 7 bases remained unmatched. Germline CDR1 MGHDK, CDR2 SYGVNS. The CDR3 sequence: CATRQGLYEQYF. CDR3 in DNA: TGTGCCACCCGACAGGGATTGTACGAGCAGTACTTC.

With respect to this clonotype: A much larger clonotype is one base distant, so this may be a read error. The DNA for the CDR3 is TGTGCCAGCAGCTTCTCCCGGGTTAACCATGAGACCCAGTACTTC. Translating it yields CASSFSRVNHETQYF. The chain links TRBV7-9 to TRBJ2-5; D gene uncertain. The CDR3 contains 15 residues. Germline CDR1 is SEHNR and CDR2 is FQNEAQ (reference sequence).

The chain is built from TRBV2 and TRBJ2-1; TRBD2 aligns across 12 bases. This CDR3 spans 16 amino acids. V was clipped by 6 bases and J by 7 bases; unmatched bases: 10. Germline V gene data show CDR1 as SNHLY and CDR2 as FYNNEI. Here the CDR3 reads CASRDRLAGVSNEQFF. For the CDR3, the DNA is TGTGCCAGCAGAGACAGACTAGCGGGAGTCTCGAATGAGCAGTTCTTC.

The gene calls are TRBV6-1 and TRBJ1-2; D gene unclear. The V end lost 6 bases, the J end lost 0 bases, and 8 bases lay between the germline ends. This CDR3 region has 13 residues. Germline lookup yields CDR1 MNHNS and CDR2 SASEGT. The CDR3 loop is CASRQISNYGYTF. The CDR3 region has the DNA TGTGCCAGCAGGCAGATTTCTAACTATGGCTACACCTTC.

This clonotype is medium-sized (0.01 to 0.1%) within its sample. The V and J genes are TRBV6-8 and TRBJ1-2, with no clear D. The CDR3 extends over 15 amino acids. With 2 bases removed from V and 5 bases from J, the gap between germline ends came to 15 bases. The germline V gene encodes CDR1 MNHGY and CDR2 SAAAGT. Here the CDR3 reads CASSYGEGRRYGYTF. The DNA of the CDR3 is TGTGCCAGCAGTTACGGGGAAGGGAGGAGGTATGGCTACACCTTC.

The DNA of the CDR3 is TGCAGCGTGGCAGAAGTCCACTATGGCTACACCTTC. This encodes CSVAEVHYGYTF. V and J are TRBV29-1 and TRBJ1-2, with D unresolved. V was cut by 6 bases and J by 3 bases, with 11 bases left in between. The CDR3 length is 12 residues. Germline CDR1 reads SQVTM; CDR2 reads ANQGSEA.

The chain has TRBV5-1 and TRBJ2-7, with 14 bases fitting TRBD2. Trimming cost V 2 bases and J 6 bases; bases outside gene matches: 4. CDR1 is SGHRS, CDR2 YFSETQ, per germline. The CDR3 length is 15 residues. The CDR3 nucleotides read TGCGCCAGCAGCTTAGGACTAGCGGGAGGATTCGAGCAGTACTTC. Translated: CASSLGLAGGFEQYF.

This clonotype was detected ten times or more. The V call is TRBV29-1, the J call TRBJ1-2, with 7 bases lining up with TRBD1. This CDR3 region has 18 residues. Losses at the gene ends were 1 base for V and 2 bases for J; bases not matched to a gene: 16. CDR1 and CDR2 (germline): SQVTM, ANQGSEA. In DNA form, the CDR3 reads TGCAGCGTTGAAGCACCAGACAGGGCCCGATCGTCAAACTATGGCTACACCTTC. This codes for CSVEAPDRARSSNYGYTF.

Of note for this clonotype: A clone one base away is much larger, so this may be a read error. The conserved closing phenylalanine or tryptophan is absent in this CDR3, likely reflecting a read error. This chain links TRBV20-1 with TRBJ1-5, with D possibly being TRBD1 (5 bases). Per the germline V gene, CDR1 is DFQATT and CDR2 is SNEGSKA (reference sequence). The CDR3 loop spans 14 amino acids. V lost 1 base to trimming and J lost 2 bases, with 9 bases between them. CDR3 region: CSARGQGGNQPQHS. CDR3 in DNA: TGCAGTGCTAGAGGGCAGGGAGGCAATCAGCCCCAGCATTCT.

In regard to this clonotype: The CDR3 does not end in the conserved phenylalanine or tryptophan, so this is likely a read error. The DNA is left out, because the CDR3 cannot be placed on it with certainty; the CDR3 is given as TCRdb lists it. This chain's CDR3 is CASSLAGT. V is TRBV7-6 and J is TRBJ2-7. Ends included, the CDR3 has 8 residues. The germline V gene has CDR1 SGHVS and CDR2 FNYEAQ.

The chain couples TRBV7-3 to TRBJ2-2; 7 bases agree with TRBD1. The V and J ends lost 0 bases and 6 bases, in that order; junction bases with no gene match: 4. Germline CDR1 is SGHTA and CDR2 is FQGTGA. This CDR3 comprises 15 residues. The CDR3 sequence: CASSLTGTGAGELFF. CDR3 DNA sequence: TGTGCCAGCAGCTTAACCGGAACAGGGGCCGGGGAGCTGTTTTTT.

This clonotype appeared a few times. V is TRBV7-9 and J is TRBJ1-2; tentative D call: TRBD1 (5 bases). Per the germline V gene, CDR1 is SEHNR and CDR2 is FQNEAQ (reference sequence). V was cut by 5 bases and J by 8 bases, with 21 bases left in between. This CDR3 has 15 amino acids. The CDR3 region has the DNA TGTGCCAGCAGCAGTGGACCGGGACGAACAGTAGGCTACACCTTC. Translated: CASSSGPGRTVGYTF.

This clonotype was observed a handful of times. The CDR3 DNA reads as TGCGCCAGCAGCGCCCAGGGACGGTGGAGCACAGATACGCAGTATTTT. Translated: CASSAQGRWSTDTQYF. V and J are TRBV5-1 and TRBJ2-3, with D possibly called TRBD1 or TRBD2 (5 bases each). Germline CDR1 reads SGHRS; CDR2 reads YFSETQ. Trimming shortened V by 4 bases and J by 0 bases, and 15 bases separated the two germline ends. The CDR3 sequence is 16 residues long. Complete variable domain (other parts from reference TRBV5-1 and TRBJ2-3): KAGVTQTPRYLIKTRGQQVTLSCSPISGHRSVSWYQQTPGQGLQFLFEYFSETQRNKGNFPGRFSGRQFSNSRSEMNVSTLELGDSALYLCASSAQGRWSTDTQYFGPGTRLTVL.

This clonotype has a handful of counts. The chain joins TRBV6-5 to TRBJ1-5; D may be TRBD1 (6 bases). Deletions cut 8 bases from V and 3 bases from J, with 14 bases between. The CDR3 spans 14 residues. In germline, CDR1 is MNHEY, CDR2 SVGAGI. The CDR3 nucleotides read TGTGCCAGCCAGGGGACAAATTCCAATCAGCCCCAGCATTTT. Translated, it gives CASQGTNSNQPQHF.